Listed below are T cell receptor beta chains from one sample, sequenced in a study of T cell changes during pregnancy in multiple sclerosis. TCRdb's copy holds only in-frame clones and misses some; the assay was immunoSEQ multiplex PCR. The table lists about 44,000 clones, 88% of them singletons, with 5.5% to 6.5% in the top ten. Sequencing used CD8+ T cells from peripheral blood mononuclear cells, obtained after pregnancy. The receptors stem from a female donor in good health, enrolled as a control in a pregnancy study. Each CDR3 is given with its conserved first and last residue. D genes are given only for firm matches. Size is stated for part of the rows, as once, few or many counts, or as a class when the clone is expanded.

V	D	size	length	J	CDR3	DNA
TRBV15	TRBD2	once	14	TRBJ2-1	CATSLAGGPNEQFF	TGTGCCACCAGTCTAGCGGGGGGGCCTAATGAGCAGTTCTTC
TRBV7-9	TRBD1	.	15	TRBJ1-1	CASSSPGGGYTEAFF	TGTGCCAGCAGCTCCCCGGGAGGGGGCTACACTGAAGCTTTCTTT
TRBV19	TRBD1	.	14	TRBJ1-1	CASSIVLAGGEAFF	TGTGCCAGTAGTATAGTTCTGGCAGGGGGGGAAGCTTTCTTT
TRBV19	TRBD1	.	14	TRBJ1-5	CASSFQGASQPQHF	TGTGCCAGTAGTTTCCAGGGGGCGAGTCAGCCCCAGCATTTT
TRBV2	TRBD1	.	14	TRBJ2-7	CASSLQGKQDEQYF	TGTGCCAGCAGTCTACAGGGGAAGCAAGACGAGCAGTACTTC
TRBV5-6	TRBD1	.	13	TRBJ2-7	CASSAQGANEQYF	TGTGCCAGCAGCGCACAGGGGGCAAATGAGCAGTACTTC
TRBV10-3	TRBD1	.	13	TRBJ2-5	CAISSGQQETQYF	TGTGCCATCAGCTCGGGACAGCAAGAGACCCAGTACTTC
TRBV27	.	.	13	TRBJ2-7	CASSPGLYYEQYF	TGTGCCAGCAGCCCGGGACTGTACTACGAGCAGTACTTC
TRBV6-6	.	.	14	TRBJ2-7	CASSLDSASYEQYF	TGTGCCAGCAGTCTCGACAGTGCGTCCTACGAGCAGTACTTC
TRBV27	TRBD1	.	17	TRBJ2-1	CASSSSPPAGGYNEQFF	TGTGCCAGCAGTTCCTCGCCTCCAGCAGGGGGCTACAATGAGCAGTTCTTC
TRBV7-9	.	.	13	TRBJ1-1	CASRGEGEGEAFF	TGTGCCAGCAGAGGCGAGGGGGAGGGTGAAGCTTTCTTT
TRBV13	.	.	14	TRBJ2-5	CASSLVAVQETQYF	TGTGCCAGCAGCTTAGTGGCGGTACAAGAGACCCAGTACTTC
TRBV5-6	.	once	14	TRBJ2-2	CASSWTTGPGELFF	TGTGCCAGCAGCTGGACTACGGGGCCCGGGGAGCTGTTTTTT
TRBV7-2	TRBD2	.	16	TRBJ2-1	CASRPIIAGLGNEQFF	TGTGCCAGCAGACCCATAATAGCGGGGCTTGGGAATGAGCAGTTCTTC
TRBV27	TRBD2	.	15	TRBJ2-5	CASSLLAGGQETQYF	TGTGCCAGCAGTCTCCTAGCGGGGGGTCAAGAGACCCAGTACTTC
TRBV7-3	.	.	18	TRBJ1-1	CASSFIGTKTGKNTEAFF	TGTGCCAGCAGCTTTATCGGGACGAAAACAGGGAAGAACACTGAAGCTTTCTTT
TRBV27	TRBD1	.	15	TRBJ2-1	CASSPGTGYHNEQFF	TGTGCCAGCAGTCCAGGGACAGGCTACCACAATGAGCAGTTCTTC